This is a list of T cell receptor beta chains from one sample in a study of shared clonotypes between healthy human individuals. TCRdb's copy holds only in-frame clones and misses some; the assay was immunoSEQ multiplex PCR. The table lists about 2.5 million clones, around 90% of them singletons. Sequenced input: naive CD4+ T cells from PBMCs. These receptors were collected from a man younger than 35 in good health. Some clones in this sample may be carry-over from other donors' samples. Each CDR3 is given with its conserved first and last residue. The D gene is left open where the match is weak. Clone sizes are given selectively: once, few, many, or a class where the clone is expanded.

>TRBV28|TRBJ1-2|.|once
TGTGCCAGCAGTCGTTGGCCACCCAACTATGGCTACACCTTC
CASSRWPPNYGYTF
>TRBV4-2|TRBJ2-1|TRBD2|.
TGTGCCAGCAGCCGAGATAGCGGGAGGTCCTACAATGAGCAGTTCTTC
CASSRDSGRSYNEQFF
>TRBV7-9|TRBJ1-2|TRBD1|.
TGTGCCAGCAGCTCAAATGCGGGACAGGGGGGCTATGGCTACACCTTC
CASSSNAGQGGYGYTF
>TRBV10-3|TRBJ2-1|TRBD1|.
TGTGCCATCAGTGCCGGGACAGGGAGCTCCTACAATGAGCAGTTCTTC
CAISAGTGSSYNEQFF
>TRBV28|TRBJ2-3|.|.
TGTGCCAGCAGGAGTTCCCTTAGGCCTACGCAGTATTTT
CASRSSLRPTQYF
>TRBV6-5|TRBJ1-2|.|.
TGTGCCAGCAGACCAGACAGCTATGGCTACACCTTC
CASRPDSYGYTF
>TRBV9|TRBJ2-2|.|.
TGTGCCAGCAGCGTAGGATCCGGGGGGGAGCTGTTTTTT
CASSVGSGGELFF
>TRBV7-9|TRBJ1-6|TRBD1|once
TGTGCCAGCAGTTGGGACAGGGACTATTCACCCCTCCACTTT
CASSWDRDYSPLHF
>TRBV7-9|TRBJ1-2|.|.
TGTGCCAGCAGCTTAGAAGACCGAGGCTACACCTTC
CASSLEDRGYTF
>TRBV7-2|TRBJ2-7|.|.
TGTGCCAGCAGCTTACTCCCGGCAGGCTCTCTACGCATACAGTACTTC
CASSLLPAGSLRIQYF
>TRBV5-6|TRBJ2-2|.|.
TGTGCCAGCAGCTCCGGGTTCTCGAACACCGGGGAGCTGTTTTTT
CASSSGFSNTGELFF
>TRBV7-2|TRBJ1-1|.|.
TGTGCCAGCAGCTCGAACGGACACACCAACACTGAAGCTTTCTTT
CASSSNGHTNTEAFF
>TRBV19|TRBJ1-2|TRBD1|.
TGTGCCAGTAGCGGACTTCCGGGACAGGGGGCCCGCCCCTATGGCTACACCTTC
CASSGLPGQGARPYGYTF
>TRBV11-2|TRBJ2-7|.|.
TGTGCCAGCAGCTTAAACGGAGCCTACGAGCAGTACTTC
CASSLNGAYEQYF
>TRBV11-1|TRBJ2-7|TRBD2|.
TGTGCCAGCCACACTAGCGGAAGCTCCTACGAGCAGTACTTC
CASHTSGSSYEQYF
>TRBV5-1|TRBJ1-4|TRBD1|.
TGCGCCAGCAGCTCAGCGGGACAGGGAGAAAAACTGTTTTTT
CASSSAGQGEKLFF
>TRBV7-9|TRBJ2-1|TRBD2|.
TGTGCCAGCAGCCTGACTAGCGGGGGGTTCAATGAGCAGTTCTTC
CASSLTSGGFNEQFF
>TRBV7-2|TRBJ2-1|TRBD2|.
TGTGCCAGCAGCTTAGGCCTAGCGGGTTACAATGAGCAGTTCTTC
CASSLGLAGYNEQFF
>TRBV6-5|TRBJ2-7|.|.
TGTGCCAGCAGTCACCGGGCCAACAGTGGCTACGAGCAGTACTTC
CASSHRANSGYEQYF
>TRBV6-6|TRBJ2-7|TRBD1|.
TGTGCCAGCAGTTACTGGGGACAGTCAAATTACGAGCAGTACTTC
CASSYWGQSNYEQYF
>TRBV10-1|TRBJ2-3|.|.
TGCGCCAGCAGTGGGGGTCCCAGGGCAGATACGCAGTATTTT
CASSGGPRADTQYF
>TRBV10-3|TRBJ2-7|TRBD1|.
TGTGCCATCAATAGGGGACAGAACTCCTACGAGCAGTACTTC
CAINRGQNSYEQYF
>TRBV7-3|TRBJ2-2|TRBD2|once
TGTGCCAGCAGCTTAAATGGGGCTAGCGGGTTGAACACCGGGGAGCTGTTTTTT
CASSLNGASGLNTGELFF
>TRBV29-1|TRBJ2-1|.|.
TGCAGCGTTGAAGAGGTGGTTTTAACCGAGCAGTTCTTC
CSVEEVVLTEQFF
>TRBV15|TRBJ1-1|.|.
TGTGCCACCAGCAGAGGGGGCATTGAAGCTTTCTTT
CATSRGGIEAFF
>TRBV27|TRBJ1-2|.|.
TGTGCCAGCAGTCCTCGGACGGACTCCGGCTACACCTTC
CASSPRTDSGYTF